The source of this TCR beta chain is a study of T cells after yellow fever vaccination (dated by TCRdb to the late 2010s). At the level of the whole study: Libraries from fractions with low cell numbers were prepared with the SMART-Seq v4 Ultra Low Input RNA kit. To track T-cell clones before and after primary and booster YFV17D yellow fever vaccination, bulk TCR alpha and beta repertoires were sequenced longitudinally. Two healthy male donors, one aged 18 to 30 and one aged 30 to 40 years, were included in the cohort. Blood was drawn at multiple timepoints before and after primary and secondary immunization, with bulk PBMC replicates and cell subsets isolated. What the authors observed across the whole study: After the booster, most clones that had expanded after primary vaccination were detected again (around 95% of CD4 and around 88% of CD8), suggesting broad maintenance of memory. Computational filtering was needed because FACS-sorted repertoires could contain abundant contaminating clonotypes from the bulk population. A small fraction of clonotypes showed up in both the CD4 and CD8 compartments, probably as a result of convergent recombination. Because the study included only a couple of donors, the extent to which the findings can be generalized is limited. The secondary T-cell response was weaker than the primary response but faster, peaking on day 5 instead of day 15.

Synthesis of TCR cDNA relied on 5'RACE template switching, a step that introduced a universal primer site along with unique molecular identifiers. Priming for cDNA synthesis came from both the TCR alpha and TCR beta constant segments. Two PCR steps were used to amplify libraries, with sample barcodes and sequencing adapters being added in the second step. Libraries were sequenced on Illumina HiSeq 2500 (2x100 bp) or NovaSeq (2x150 bp). In the authors' own workflow: MIGEC was used to demultiplex reads and collapse the reads into UMI consensus sequences, and MiXCR was used for V(D)J alignment. Clonotypes responding to the vaccine were identified with edgeR on replicate PBMC samples, with the criteria of FDR below 0.01 and a log2 fold change above 5 up to day 15. Each bulk clonotype received a CD4 or CD8 identity based on whether the sequenced CD4 or CD8 repertoire contained that clonotype at higher abundance. TCRdb reran the public reads through fastp at Q25 and MiXCR, keeping productive beta chains. One record per CDR3 amino acid sequence lists the most common genes and DNA. These V and J calls originate from TCRdb's pipeline instead of the authors' own analysis. For this sample there are under 300,000 distinct CDR3 sequences; 6% to 7.5% appear just once. Together, the top ten hold approximately 0.85% of the sample.

Only a few counts were recorded for this clonotype. Its antigen is not yet known. No clone much larger than this one lies a single base away; base qualities are absent. The sample's treatment or condition label, in plain terms: live attenuated yellow fever vaccine strain. A standard Ficoll-Paque protocol was used to isolate PBMCs from peripheral blood. CD4 and CD8 T-cell fractions were isolated with Dynabeads CD4 and CD8 positive selection kits. TriZol was used to extract RNA from bulk PBMCs, from CD4 and CD8 fractions, and from dextramer-positive and dextramer-negative fractions. The germline V gene yields SGHRS for CDR1 and YFSETQ for CDR2. At the junction V is shortened by 0 bases and J by 4 bases; bases outside the gene matches: 3. Reading from cysteine to phenylalanine, the CDR3 counts 15 amino acids. Kept here is only the CDR3 DNA, which spans 45 bases and is read in frame from base 1.

The source material was CD4+ T cells sorted from PBMCs, sampled 15 days after the yellow fever booster vaccination. The chain uses TRBV5-1 and TRBJ2-2, and 7 junctional nucleotides match TRBD2. The sequence was obtained from a young man who received the YFV17D yellow fever vaccine. In nucleotides, the sequence is TGCGCCAGCAGCTTGGGGATAGCGGGCACCGGGGAGCTGTTTTTT. It translates as CASSLGIAGTGELFF.